These 30 T cell receptor beta chains originate from one sample sequenced in a study of cytomegalovirus exposure and HLA in healthy donors (dated by TCRdb to the late 2010s). Library construction relied on the immunoSEQ multiplex PCR assay. A mixture of 60 forward primers for TCR Vbeta segments and 13 reverse primers for TCR Jbeta segments was used in the multiplex PCR. The table comes from immuneACCESS by way of TCRdb, which keeps in-frame sequences with V and J called. Part of the clones is missing from these tables; in studies checked, under half for an unresolved V gene and the rest for unknown reasons. This sample gives under 170,000 clones in total; about four fifths of them show up just once. The ten top clones hold just under 6.5% of the sample. The sample consisted of PBMCs. The origin of the receptors is a man aged 45-65 years in good health and CMV-seropositive.

The CDR3 region is CASSPRDRPPRGYTF. CDR3 nucleotide sequence: TGTGCCAGTAGTCCAAGGGACAGGCCCCCCAGGGGCTACACCTTC. This sequence joins TRBV19 and TRBJ1-2; 8 bases are shared with TRBD1. V lost 5 bases, J lost 8 bases, and 13 bases stayed unmatched. In germline, CDR1 is LNHDA, CDR2 SQIVND (reference sequence). The CDR3 is 15 residues long.

This clone came up a few times. The chain combines TRBV18 with TRBJ2-7; 10 nucleotides align to TRBD1. CDR1 and CDR2 (germline): KGHSH, LQKENI. V shed 1 base and J 2 bases; nucleotides not matched to a gene: 5. This CDR3 comprises 16 residues. CDR3 nucleotide sequence: TGTGCCAGCTCACCACAGGGGACAGGGGCCGCCTACGAGCAGTACTTC. Amino acids: CASSPQGTGAAYEQYF.

The chain recombines TRBV4-1 with TRBJ2-3; D remains unclear. V shed 0 bases and J shed 3 bases, with 7 bases lying between them. This CDR3 region has 14 residues. Germline CDR1 is MGHRA and CDR2 is YSYEKL. CDR3 amino acids: CASSQEYRTDTQYF. CDR3 DNA sequence: TGCGCCAGCAGCCAAGAGTACCGGACAGATACGCAGTATTTT.

The chain has TRBV19 and TRBJ2-5; 12 bases map to TRBD1. CDR1 and CDR2 (germline): LNHDA, SQIVND (reference sequence). The J segment lost 4 bases and the V segment lost 5 bases, leaving 8 bases of the junction unmatched. The CDR3 is 16 residues long. The CDR3 region is CASSGPGQGARETQYF. The CDR3 DNA follows: TGTGCCAGTAGTGGTCCGGGACAGGGGGCGCGAGAGACCCAGTACTTC.

The V gene is TRBV29-1, the J gene TRBJ2-1; 7 bases are shared with TRBD1. Germline lookup yields CDR1 SQVTM and CDR2 ANQGSEA. J was trimmed by 1 base and V by 6 bases; bases with no gene match: 9. The CDR3 is 15 amino acids. The CDR3 DNA reads as TGCAGCGTCGGTGGGACAGCCGAATCCTACAATGAGCAGTTCTTC. Protein product: CSVGGTAESYNEQFF.

The chain joins TRBV15 to TRBJ2-5; TRBD1 matches at 9 bases. From germline, CDR1 is LNHNV and CDR2 YYDKDF (reference sequence). V gave up 5 bases and J gave up 7 bases; unmatched junction bases: 8. The CDR3 totals 14 residues. CDR3: CATSEQGARVTQYF. The DNA for the CDR3 is TGTGCCACCAGCGAACAGGGGGCGAGAGTGACCCAGTACTTC.

The V call is TRBV29-1, the J call TRBJ2-7; 8 bases line up with TRBD1. CDR3 length: 14 residues. Trimming removed 1 base from V and 5 bases from J; junction bases left unmatched: 7. The germline gives CDR1 SQVTM, CDR2 ANQGSEA. CDR3 amino acids: CSVEAGQGMDEQYF. CDR3 nucleotides: TGCAGCGTTGAAGCAGGACAGGGCATGGACGAGCAGTACTTC.

The chain couples TRBV7-9 to TRBJ2-3, with D possibly being TRBD1 (6 bases). Germline assignment: CDR1 SEHNR and CDR2 FQNEAQ (reference sequence). Trimming pared 8 bases from V and 1 base from J, leaving 13 bases between. This CDR3 has 14 residues. The CDR3, as DNA: TGTGCCAGCGGGGGCGGAGCCCGCACAGATACGCAGTATTTT. It codes for CASGGGARTDTQYF.

The chain couples TRBV7-8 to TRBJ2-5, with TRBD2 matching 15 bases. The germline CDR1 and CDR2 sequences are SGHVS and FQNEAQ. J was trimmed by 5 bases and V by 4 bases; bases with no gene match: 8. The length of the CDR3 is 17 residues. The CDR3 here is CASSSGLAGGSWETQYF. Here the CDR3 DNA reads TGTGCCAGCAGCTCGGGACTAGCGGGAGGATCGTGGGAGACCCAGTACTTC.

CDR3 bases: TGTGCCAGCAGGTCCGGGACTAGCGGTTACAATGAGCAGTTCTTC. It specifies CASRSGTSGYNEQFF. The chain links TRBV2 to TRBJ2-1; 11 bases line up with TRBD2. The J segment lost 4 bases and the V segment lost 6 bases, leaving 5 bases of the junction unmatched. The CDR3 has 15 residues. Germline lookup yields CDR1 SNHLY and CDR2 FYNNEI.

This chain uses TRBV18 with TRBJ1-5, with D possibly being TRBD1 (5 bases). The V end was cut by 3 bases, the J end by 5 bases, with 14 bases between. This CDR3 region has 15 residues. In germline, CDR1 is KGHSH, CDR2 LQKENI. The CDR3 DNA is TGTGCCAGCTCACCTTCATGGGGGGATGATCAGCCCCAGCATTTT. Translated, it gives CASSPSWGDDQPQHF.

This chain joins TRBV10-3 and TRBJ2-5; 7 nucleotides match TRBD1. J lost 6 bases, V lost 6 bases, and 13 bases had no gene match. Looked up from germline, CDR1 is ENHRY and CDR2 is SYGVKD. The CDR3 has 15 amino acids. The CDR3 is CAISLDRDSMKTQYF. CDR3 nucleotides: TGTGCCATCAGCCTCGACAGGGATTCTATGAAGACCCAGTACTTC.

The V call is TRBV27, the J call TRBJ1-2; no clear D. V lost 5 bases to trimming and J lost 5 bases, with 6 bases between them. This CDR3 is 11 amino acids long. CDR1 is MNHEY, CDR2 SMNVEV, per germline (reference sequence). The CDR3 DNA reads as TGTGCCAGCAGTGAGGGATATGGCTACACCTTC. It yields the protein CASSEGYGYTF.

The chain joins TRBV27 to TRBJ2-7; 7 nucleotides agree with TRBD1. Germline V gene data show CDR1 as MNHEY and CDR2 as SMNVEV (reference sequence). This CDR3 spans 16 amino acids. V dropped 5 bases and J dropped 0; count of bases not matched to a gene: 10. CDR3 protein: CASSRLPTGLSYEQYF. Here the CDR3 DNA reads TGTGCCAGCAGTAGACTCCCGACAGGGCTCTCCTACGAGCAGTACTTC.

The chain employs TRBV18 and TRBJ2-5; weak D call: TRBD2 (7 bases). The ends were cut back, 4 bases at V and 3 bases at J, with 12 bases in the middle. The CDR3 contains 14 residues. Germline-derived CDR1 and CDR2 are KGHSH and LQKENI. CDR3 nucleotide sequence: TGTGCCAGCTCACTCGGGGGGCGCGAAGAGACCCAGTACTTC. Translation gives CASSLGGREETQYF.

This chain connects TRBV5-1 to TRBJ1-1, with 7 bases that match TRBD1. V shed 4 bases, J shed 4 bases, and the junction held 10 bases outside the gene matches. Germline CDR1 is SGHRS and CDR2 is YFSETQ. The CDR3 loop spans 15 amino acids. CDR3 in amino acids: CASSIGTAQSTEAFF. In DNA form, the CDR3 reads TGCGCCAGCAGCATTGGGACAGCTCAGAGCACTGAAGCTTTCTTT.

The chain uses TRBV2 and TRBJ2-7; TRBD1 matches 9 bases. The CDR3 length is 14 residues. V dropped 7 bases and J dropped 4; count of bases not matched to a gene: 8. Per germline, CDR1 SNHLY and CDR2 FYNNEI. The CDR3 protein is CASTGQGGGYEQYF. As DNA, the CDR3 is TGTGCCAGCACGGGACAGGGCGGCGGGTACGAGCAGTACTTC.

This clone was recorded once. J is TRBJ2-3 and V is TRBV5-4, with 11 bases aligning to TRBD2. Germline V CDR1 and CDR2: SGHNT, YYREEE (reference sequence). V lost 4 bases to trimming and J lost 5 bases; unmatched junction nucleotides: 12. CDR3 length: 17 residues. CDR3 in amino acids: CASSPPPLAGVEDTQYF. CDR3 DNA: TGTGCCAGCAGCCCACCCCCACTAGCGGGAGTTGAAGATACGCAGTATTTT.

V is TRBV25-1 and J is TRBJ1-2, with 10 bases identical to TRBD1. The CDR3 covers 16 residues. V trimming: 1 base; J trimming: 7 bases; junction bases outside the gene matches: 9. Looked up from germline, CDR1 is MGHDK and CDR2 is SYGVNS. The chain's CDR3 is CASSELGTGVKVGYTF. The DNA of the CDR3 is TGTGCCAGCAGTGAATTGGGGACAGGGGTAAAGGTTGGCTACACCTTC.

The CDR3 coding sequence is TGTGCCAGCAGCTTAGCGGGGGGGCGGGCTGGGGCCAACGTCCTGACTTTC. Translating gives CASSLAGGRAGANVLTF. The rearrangement links TRBV7-9 to TRBJ2-6; tentatively, D is TRBD2 (7 bases). Trimming stripped 0 bases from V and 2 bases from J, with 11 bases between. Germline V gene sequence: CDR1 SEHNR, CDR2 FQNEAQ (reference sequence). The CDR3 loop spans 17 amino acids.

This clone was observed once. The chain links TRBV5-1 to TRBJ2-3; 8 positions match TRBD1. CDR3 length: 14 amino acids. The V segment lost 7 bases and the J segment 1 base; nucleotides outside the gene matches: 5. CDR1 and CDR2 (germline): SGHRS, YFSETQ. CDR3 sequence: CASRSTGGTDTQYF. The CDR3 DNA follows: TGCGCCAGCCGCTCGACAGGGGGCACAGATACGCAGTATTTT.

The chain recombines TRBV27 with TRBJ2-1; 11 bases match TRBD2. The germline V gene has CDR1 MNHEY and CDR2 SMNVEV (reference sequence). V shed 3 bases and J 7 bases; nucleotides not matched to a gene: 8. The CDR3 totals 16 residues. The CDR3 region has the DNA TGTGCCAGCAGTTTCTTAGCGGGAGGGCCTAAAAATGAGCAGTTCTTC. Translating gives CASSFLAGGPKNEQFF.

The chain carries TRBV10-3 and TRBJ2-7, with D possibly being TRBD2 (5 bases). Germline lookup yields CDR1 ENHRY and CDR2 SYGVKD. V lost 9 bases and J lost 4, with 16 bases in between. The length of the CDR3 is 13 residues. CDR3 loop: CAMARRENYEQYF. CDR3 in DNA: TGTGCCATGGCTCGAAGGGAGAATTACGAGCAGTACTTC.

This sequence joins TRBV28 and TRBJ2-5; 7 positions match TRBD2. Trimming at V came to 4 bases and at J to 4 bases, leaving 3 bases not matched to a gene. CDR3 length equals 13 residues. Germline-derived CDR1 and CDR2 are MDHEN and SYDVKM. The chain's CDR3 is CASSSLASETQYF. The DNA of the CDR3 is TGTGCCAGCAGTTCACTAGCGTCAGAGACCCAGTACTTC.

The chain carries TRBV7-9 and TRBJ1-4, with D hard to call. V gave up 1 base and J gave up 4 bases, with 10 bases separating them. Germline CDR1 is SEHNR and CDR2 is FQNEAQ (reference sequence). The CDR3 is 15 residues long. CDR3 in DNA: TGTGCCAGCAGCTTAGGCGGCGGGCGTAATGAAAAACTGTTTTTT. Amino acids: CASSLGGGRNEKLFF.

The chain uses TRBV30 and TRBJ1-2; the D is unclear. CDR1 GTSNPN and CDR2 SVGIG come from the germline V gene (reference sequence). V dropped 0 bases and J dropped 4 bases, with 6 bases sitting between them. The CDR3 is 12 amino acids. The CDR3 loop reads CAWSVLSYGYTF. CDR3 DNA: TGTGCCTGGAGTGTATTGAGCTATGGCTACACCTTC. Drawing the rest from reference TRBV30 and TRBJ1-2, the complete variable domain is SQTIHQWPATLVQPVGSPLSLECTVEGTSNPNLYWYRQAAGRGLQLLFYSVGIGQISSEVPQNLSASRPQDRQFILSSKKLLLSDSGFYLCAWSVLSYGYTFGSGTRLTVV.

The chain carries TRBV28 and TRBJ1-2; unclear D gene. The CDR3 has 13 residues. Germline lookup yields CDR1 MDHEN and CDR2 SYDVKM. V was cut by 3 bases and J by 3 bases, with 8 bases left in between. The DNA of the CDR3 is TGTGCCAGCAGTTTTCAGCGGGACTATGGCTACACCTTC. As protein: CASSFQRDYGYTF.

V is TRBV5-4 and J is TRBJ2-6; D is unresolved. With 1 base removed from V and 0 bases from J, the gap between germline ends came to 11 bases. Per the germline V gene, CDR1 is SGHNT and CDR2 is YYREEE (reference sequence). This CDR3 contains 17 residues. The CDR3 loop reads CASSLILVGSGANVLTF. In nucleotides, the CDR3 is TGTGCCAGCAGCTTGATCCTAGTCGGCTCTGGGGCCAACGTCCTGACTTTC.

This clone occurred a few times. The J gene is TRBJ1-1, the V gene TRBV5-1; D is unresolved. The CDR3 loop spans 15 amino acids. Germline CDR1 and CDR2: SGHRS and YFSETQ. The V end was cut by 4 bases, the J end by 0 bases, with 13 bases between. The CDR3 DNA sequence: TGCGCCAGCAGCCCTACACAGACCATGAACACTGAAGCTTTCTTT. This encodes CASSPTQTMNTEAFF.

The rearrangement links TRBV28 to TRBJ2-2, with D uncertain. Trimming pared 10 bases from V and 4 bases from J, leaving 13 bases between. Germline values: CDR1 MDHEN, CDR2 SYDVKM. The CDR3 is 13 residues long. CDR3 sequence: CAIDSIATGELFF. Written as DNA, the CDR3 is TGTGCCATCGACTCGATCGCCACCGGGGAGCTGTTTTTT.